The 2 T cell receptor beta chains presented below share a single source sample, sequenced in a study of T cell repertoires in cytomegalovirus infection. MiXCR, applied by TCRdb to the reads, yields one record per CDR3 protein. The table records approximately 200,000 distinct CDR3 sequences, under 30% of them present only once. The sample was PBMCs. Every receptor here comes from a human donor in good health (CMV status not recorded). Some clones in this sample may be carry-over from other donors' samples.

This chain connects TRBV11-1 to TRBJ2-5, with TRBD1 as a possible D gene (6 bases). CDR3 length: 14 residues. V gave up 2 bases and J gave up 2 bases, with 9 bases separating them. Germline CDR1 reads SGHAT; CDR2 reads FQDESV (reference sequence). As DNA, the CDR3 is TGTGCCAGCAGCTTACCAGGGGTTCAAGAGACCCAGTACTTC. Translating it yields CASSLPGVQETQYF.

This chain joins TRBV6-2 or TRBV6-3 and TRBJ1-2; weak D call: TRBD1 (6 bases). Trimming took off 3 bases at V and 2 bases at J, with 16 bases between the two ends. From germline, CDR1 is MNHEY and CDR2 SVGEGT. CDR3 length: 16 residues. The CDR3 loop is CASSYLGGHQNYGYTF. Written as DNA, the CDR3 is TGTGCCAGCAGTTATCTCGGGGGACACCAGAACTATGGCTACACCTTC.